This TCR beta chain derives from a study of T cells expressing NK-cell markers. Study results and limitations: Whether expanded NKG2C+ T cell clones were HCMV-specific remained unclear. The dominant NKG2C+ clonotypes represented about 1.0-8% of CD8+ T cells in five or six donors. The study found these clonotypes also leading the CD3+CD56-NKG2C+ fraction in a few donors.

Reanalyzing the 5' RACE reads, TCRdb keeps one entry per CDR3 protein, without DNA. The sample includes around 380,000 distinct CDR3 sequences. The CDR3 sequence is 15 residues long. In germline, CDR1 is MNHNY, CDR2 SVGAGI (reference sequence). With respect to this clonotype: Its target is not known.

The chain links TRBV6-6 to TRBJ2-2; checking the TCRdb D call of TRBD1 is not possible without DNA. Sequencing used blood T cells: a sorted CD56 or NKG2C T cell subset, CD4+ or CD8+ T cells, or bulk PBMC T cells (not recorded which). The receptor was isolated from a woman in her 50s in good health. The CDR3 here is CASKGDGTGGGELFF.